This is a list of T cell receptor beta chains from one sample in a study of cytomegalovirus exposure and HLA in healthy donors. The data were produced by immunoSEQ multiplex PCR, yet TCRdb's version contains in-frame clones alone and is incomplete. Here the sample spans 84,000 or so clones, approximately 79% being singletons. The specimen sequenced was PBMCs. The receptors originated from a human donor in good health. Both conserved end residues are part of each CDR3. A D gene is named only where the DNA matches it firmly. Clone size, where shown, is once, few, many, or a class for clones that have expanded.

abundance: .; j_gene: TRBJ2-1; v_gene: TRBV15; d_gene: .; CDR3nt: TGTGCCACCAGCAGAACCGGGAAAATTTACAATGAGCAGTTCTTC; CDR3aa: CATSRTGKIYNEQFF
abundance: .; j_gene: TRBJ2-2; v_gene: TRBV5-8; d_gene: .; CDR3nt: TGTGCCAGCAGCTGGAATTCCGGGACAACGAACACCGGGGAGCTGTTTTTT; CDR3aa: CASSWNSGTTNTGELFF
abundance: .; j_gene: TRBJ2-5; v_gene: TRBV25-1; d_gene: .; CDR3nt: TGTGCCAGCAGTGAATATGGCGGCAGGGTTCCGGAGACCCAGTACTTC; CDR3aa: CASSEYGGRVPETQYF
abundance: .; j_gene: TRBJ2-1; v_gene: TRBV4-1; d_gene: .; CDR3nt: TGCGCCAGCAGCCCCGCGCCCCCTTTCGATTATGATGAGCAGTTCTTC; CDR3aa: CASSPAPPFDYDEQFF
abundance: once; j_gene: TRBJ2-1; v_gene: TRBV4-1; d_gene: TRBD1; CDR3nt: TGCGCCAGCAGCCAAGCCGGGACAGGGGCTGGTGTGGACAATGAGCAGTTCTTC; CDR3aa: CASSQAGTGAGVDNEQFF
abundance: .; j_gene: TRBJ2-3; v_gene: TRBV5-1; d_gene: TRBD1; CDR3nt: TGCGCCAGCAGCTTGGGTTACCTACAGGGGTCGAACACAGATACGCAGTATTTT; CDR3aa: CASSLGYLQGSNTDTQYF
abundance: .; j_gene: TRBJ2-7; v_gene: TRBV5-1; d_gene: .; CDR3nt: TGCGCCAGCAGCCCCCGGGACAAAACGGGGGGGCAGTACTTC; CDR3aa: CASSPRDKTGGQYF
abundance: .; j_gene: TRBJ2-2; v_gene: TRBV2; d_gene: .; CDR3nt: TGTGCCAGCAGGCACAGGCCCCAACTGAACACCGGGGAGCTGTTTTTT; CDR3aa: CASRHRPQLNTGELFF
abundance: .; j_gene: TRBJ2-7; v_gene: TRBV11-1; d_gene: .; CDR3nt: TGTGCCAGCACCCCTGTGGACGGGGGCGAGCAGTACTTC; CDR3aa: CASTPVDGGEQYF
abundance: .; j_gene: TRBJ1-5; v_gene: TRBV20-1; d_gene: .; CDR3nt: TGCAGTGTTTCCGGGCAGCCCCAGCATTTT; CDR3aa: CSVSGQPQHF
abundance: .; j_gene: TRBJ2-2; v_gene: TRBV6-1; d_gene: .; CDR3nt: TGTGCCAGCAGTGAAGCGCGGAGGGGGCGATTCGGGGAGCTGTTTTTT; CDR3aa: CASSEARRGRFGELFF
abundance: .; j_gene: TRBJ1-2; v_gene: TRBV29-1; d_gene: TRBD1; CDR3nt: TGCAGCGTTAAGGGACAGGGGGACTATGGCTACACCTTC; CDR3aa: CSVKGQGDYGYTF
abundance: .; j_gene: TRBJ1-1; v_gene: TRBV7-2; d_gene: .; CDR3nt: TGTGCCAGCAGCTTACAGGAGGGCCTGAACACTGAAGCTTTCTTT; CDR3aa: CASSLQEGLNTEAFF
abundance: .; j_gene: TRBJ2-5; v_gene: TRBV27; d_gene: .; CDR3nt: TGTGCCAGCAGTCCCTTCTCTAGGCGTGAGACCCAGTACTTC; CDR3aa: CASSPFSRRETQYF
abundance: once; j_gene: TRBJ2-5; v_gene: TRBV11-2; d_gene: TRBD2; CDR3nt: TGTGCCAGCAGCCCCGGACTAGCGGGGGGGCACGAGACCCAGTACTTC; CDR3aa: CASSPGLAGGHETQYF
abundance: .; j_gene: TRBJ1-6; v_gene: TRBV7-9; d_gene: TRBD1; CDR3nt: TGTGCCAGCAGGCGACAGGGGCCCTCACCCCTCCACTTT; CDR3aa: CASRRQGPSPLHF
abundance: .; j_gene: TRBJ2-6; v_gene: TRBV19; d_gene: .; CDR3nt: TGTGCCAGTAGTATCGACGCGGGATCTGGGGCCAACGTCCTGACTTTC; CDR3aa: CASSIDAGSGANVLTF
abundance: once; j_gene: TRBJ2-7; v_gene: TRBV2; d_gene: TRBD1; CDR3nt: TGTGCCAGCAGGGACAGGGGCTACGAGCAGTACTTC; CDR3aa: CASRDRGYEQYF
abundance: .; j_gene: TRBJ2-2; v_gene: TRBV27; d_gene: .; CDR3nt: TGTGCCAGCGGCTACCACAGGAACACCGGGGAGCTGTTTTTT; CDR3aa: CASGYHRNTGELFF